This T cell receptor (beta chain) was captured in a study of spatial heterogeneity in lung cancer (dated by TCRdb to about 2019). Looking at the study overall: More beta-chain than alpha-chain transcripts were consistently detected, likely reflecting higher beta-chain transcript abundance. In the raw uncorrected reads, each unique combination of TCR and UMI appeared on average more than ten times. In non-small cell lung cancer, the study made a quantitative comparison of TCR alpha and beta repertoires among multiple tumor regions, matched nontumor lung and blood. TCR repertoire features were related to nonsynonymous mutation counts determined by whole-exome sequencing of tumor tissue. At surgery, both alpha and beta chains were TCR-sequenced in over 200 tumor regions, about 64 matched nontumor lung samples and a few dozen PBMC samples.

The label giving this sample's time point can be read as: sample taken at primary tumor resection. TCR sequencing used whole RNA extracted from tumor and nontumor lung tissue, or from cryopreserved PBMC samples, without cell sorting. Samples were obtained from 70 to 85 patients with early-stage, untreated non-small cell lung cancer from the lung TRACERx cohort. Only patients with enough RNA available from two or more tumor regions were chosen for TCR sequencing. Here is what the overall study found, with its caveats: Ubiquitous expanded tumor TCRs were detected in blood more often at tumor resection than at routine follow-up. Additional single-cell paired TCR alpha and beta sequencing was considered necessary to confirm, at a functional level, the hypothesis that regional TCRs recognize regional mutations.

The method was 5' RACE. The reads were generated on a NextSeq 500. To allow correction of PCR and sequencing errors, the TCR library protocol tagged every TCR cDNA molecule with a unique molecular identifier. Per the source publication's procedure: Decombinator tools were used for TCR identification, UMI-based error correction and CDR3 extraction. TCRs above a frequency of 2 per 1,000, corresponding to the top 1% of the tumor frequency distribution, were defined as expanded. Renyi diversity was computed with the R vegan package after each repertoire had been subsampled 100 times to 5,000 TCRs. CDR3 similarity networks were constructed using string-kernel similarity of amino acid triplets, with links drawn between CDR3s whose pairwise similarity was above 0.82. The public reads were run again by TCRdb, first through fastp at Q25 and then through MiXCR, and only productive beta chains were kept. Each entry is one CDR3 protein sequence, shown with its most common DNA and genes. The V and J calls come from TCRdb's annotation, not from the publication. The sample profile shows thousands of distinct CDR3 sequences; roughly 24% of them were found once. Roughly 15% of the sample goes to the ten largest clones.

Only a few counts were recorded for this clonotype. Its specific antigen is unknown. No quality values exist for individual bases; no much larger clone is one base distant. The germline V gene provides CDR1 SQVTM and CDR2 ANQGSEA. The CDR3 spans 14 residues, from the cysteine through the phenylalanine. Just CDR3 DNA is preserved here, 42 bases in frame from base 1. V loses 3 bases, J loses 7 bases, and the germline ends lie 16 bases apart. This receptor was identified in a male donor with early-stage non-small cell lung cancer. Sequenced here: PBMCs, sampled at surgery. The rearrangement joined TRBV29-1 to TRBJ2-1; the D match is possibly TRBD1 or TRBD2, with 6 bases aligned in each. The nucleotide sequence reads as follows: TGCAGCGTTGAGGGGGGCAGAATACTGAATGAGCAGTTCTTC. It encodes CSVEGGRILNEQFF.